Presented here are 25 T cell receptor beta chains from one specimen sequenced in a study of blood T cell repertoires in COVID-19. The data were produced by immunoSEQ multiplex PCR, yet TCRdb's version contains in-frame clones alone and is incomplete. The sample has approximately 200,000 clones, about 87% seen once. The sequencing input was peripheral blood. These receptors all stem from a man between 60 and 75 years old who had recovered from COVID-19.

The chain uses TRBV24-1 and TRBJ2-1; 8 nucleotides agree with TRBD1. J gave up 4 bases and V 11 bases, and 12 bases lay outside the gene matches. The CDR3 runs to 15 residues. The germline CDR1 and CDR2 sequences are KGHDR and SFDVKD. The CDR3 loop is CASSGGRDQYNEQFF. The CDR3, as DNA: TGTGCCAGCTCAGGGGGCAGGGACCAATACAATGAGCAGTTCTTC.

The V and J genes are TRBV28 and TRBJ1-2; D gene uncertain. V was clipped by 4 bases and J by 7 bases, with 13 bases between them. The CDR3 length is 13 residues. Looked up from germline, CDR1 is MDHEN and CDR2 is SYDVKM. CDR3 in amino acids: CASSSYISFGYTF. CDR3 nucleotides: TGTGCCAGCAGTTCTTACATATCTTTTGGCTACACCTTC.

The chain carries TRBV19 and TRBJ1-1; D possibly corresponds to TRBD1 (5 bases). Germline loops: CDR1 LNHDA, CDR2 SQIVND (reference sequence). Trimming pared 5 bases from V and 3 bases from J, leaving 13 bases between. CDR3 size: 14 residues. CDR3 residues: CASSGQVVYTEAFF. The CDR3 region has the DNA TGTGCCAGTAGTGGACAAGTTGTGTACACTGAAGCTTTCTTT.

The chain recombines TRBV27 with TRBJ1-5, with TRBD1 matching 8 bases. This CDR3 contains 21 residues. The V gene end was trimmed by 4 bases and the J gene end by 6 bases; junction bases not matched to a gene: 26. Germline V gene data show CDR1 as MNHEY and CDR2 as SMNVEV (reference sequence). CDR3 bases: TGTGCCAGCAGTTCCTCTCGCCCCTTAGGCGTAGTGGACAGGGTCGCTCAGCCCCAGCATTTT. Protein: CASSSSRPLGVVDRVAQPQHF.

This clone was observed many times. The chain joins TRBV4-1 to TRBJ1-2; TRBD1 might be the D (5 bases). CDR3 size: 13 residues. The germline V gene has CDR1 MGHRA and CDR2 YSYEKL. Between the trimmed V and J ends, which lost 4 bases and 3 bases, there was a span of 9 bases. The CDR3 DNA is TGCGCCAGCAGCCCGGTCAGGGACTATGGCTACACCTTC. It is translated as CASSPVRDYGYTF.

The chain links TRBV2 to TRBJ1-2, with D tentatively TRBD1 (6 bases). The CDR3 extends over 12 amino acids. The germline gives CDR1 SNHLY, CDR2 FYNNEI. Deletions cut 7 bases from V and 7 bases from J, with 13 bases between. CDR3 amino acids: CASNGGLGGYTF. The CDR3 DNA sequence: TGTGCCAGCAATGGGGGCCTGGGTGGCTACACCTTC.

The chain combines TRBV30 with TRBJ1-2, with D tentatively TRBD1 (5 bases). This CDR3 has 13 residues. Germline CDR1 GTSNPN, CDR2 SVGIG (reference sequence). Trimming stripped 5 bases from V and 7 bases from J, with 17 bases between. CDR3 DNA: TGTGCCTGGGTCTTTGGGGGGTACAGTGGCTACACCTTC. Protein product: CAWVFGGYSGYTF. Based on the CDR3 plus reference TRBV30 and TRBJ1-2, the full variable domain is SQTIHQWPATLVQPVGSPLSLECTVEGTSNPNLYWYRQAAGRGLQLLFYSVGIGQISSEVPQNLSASRPQDRQFILSSKKLLLSDSGFYLCAWVFGGYSGYTFGSGTRLTVV.

This sequence joins TRBV18 and TRBJ2-5; D remains ambiguous. V was shortened by 3 bases and J by 4 bases, with 18 bases between the two germline ends. This CDR3 has 16 amino acids. In germline, CDR1 is KGHSH, CDR2 LQKENI. CDR3 DNA: TGTGCCAGCTCACCTCCACAGCCCGCTGTGGGAGAGACCCAGTACTTC. Translation gives CASSPPQPAVGETQYF.

This clone was seen only once. The rearrangement uses TRBV9 and TRBJ2-1; D unresolved. V dropped 3 bases and J dropped 8 bases, with 12 bases sitting between them. The CDR3 has 13 residues. The germline V gene has CDR1 SGDLS and CDR2 YYNGEE. CDR3 nucleotides: TGTGCCAGCAGCGGCCCTATCCCACATGAGCAGTTCTTC. Protein sequence: CASSGPIPHEQFF.

The genes are TRBV3-1 (or the pseudogene TRBV3-2) and TRBJ1-1, with TRBD1 matching over 7 bases. The ends lost 1 base at V and 1 base at J; junction bases unmatched: 3. The CDR3 totals 15 residues. Germline assignment: CDR1 LGHDT and CDR2 YNNKEL (reference sequence). The CDR3 DNA sequence: TGTGCCAGCAGCCAAGGGAGGGGGCAGAACACTGAAGCTTTCTTT. Protein: CASSQGRGQNTEAFF.

This clone was seen a handful of times. V is TRBV4-3 and J is TRBJ2-5; 7 bases agree with TRBD1. CDR3 length: 14 amino acids. V gave up 3 bases and J gave up 9 bases; unmatched junction bases: 10. From germline, CDR1 is LGHNA and CDR2 YSLEER. The CDR3 reads CASSQETGASPQYF. The CDR3 DNA sequence: TGCGCCAGCAGCCAGGAAACAGGGGCCTCCCCCCAGTACTTC.

The V and J genes are TRBV19 and TRBJ1-5; D unclear. Germline V gene sequence: CDR1 LNHDA, CDR2 SQIVND (reference sequence). The CDR3 spans 16 residues. Trimming stripped 1 base from V and 5 bases from J, with 15 bases between. The CDR3, as DNA: TGTGCCAGTAGTATAGGGAGGACCTCACGGGATCAGCCCCAGCATTTT. This sequence encodes CASSIGRTSRDQPQHF.

This chain joins TRBV10-3 and TRBJ2-5, with 9 bases fitting TRBD1. Per germline, CDR1 ENHRY and CDR2 SYGVKD. V lost 6 bases and J lost 4; bases outside the gene matches: 3. CDR3 size: 13 residues. CDR3 region: CAISETGGETQYF. As DNA, the CDR3 is TGTGCCATCAGCGAGACAGGGGGAGAGACCCAGTACTTC.

This chain uses TRBV7-8 with TRBJ2-7; D might be TRBD1 (6 bases). Germline CDR1 is SGHVS and CDR2 is FQNEAQ. CDR3 length: 13 residues. Deletions cut 8 bases from V and 4 bases from J, with 15 bases between. The DNA for the CDR3 is TGTGCCAGCGGGGGCGCCCTCACTTACGAGCAGTACTTC. Residues: CASGGALTYEQYF.

This chain uses TRBV6-5 with TRBJ2-7, with 7 bases matching TRBD2. The germline V gene has CDR1 MNHEY and CDR2 SVGAGI. The CDR3 runs 13 residues. Unmatched junction bases numbered 8, after V lost 5 bases and J lost 7 bases. CDR3: CASSPRGEGEQYF. The CDR3, as DNA: TGTGCCAGCAGTCCCCGAGGGGAGGGGGAGCAGTACTTC.

To note about this clone: Other nucleotide sequences in the sample specify the same CDR3. The rearrangement links TRBV19 to TRBJ1-2, with a possible D match to TRBD1 (5 bases). The CDR3 runs to 12 residues. The germline CDR1 and CDR2 sequences are LNHDA and SQIVND (reference sequence). V was trimmed by 5 bases and J by 2 bases, leaving 6 bases between them. The CDR3 loop reads CASSGQNYGYTF. In DNA, the CDR3 is TGTGCCAGTAGTGGACAAAACTATGGCTACACCTTC. The full variable domain, rest sourced from reference TRBV19 and TRBJ1-2, is DGGITQSPKYLFRKEGQNVTLSCEQNLNHDAMYWYRQDPGQGLRLIYYSQIVNDFQKGDIAEGYSVSREKKESFPLTVTSAQKNPTAFYLCASSGQNYGYTFGSGTRLTVV.

The chain links TRBV11-2 to TRBJ2-5; 9 bases agree with TRBD2. The CDR3 consists of 14 residues. The germline V gene has CDR1 SGHAT and CDR2 FQNNGV. V gave up 5 bases and J gave up 5 bases; unmatched junction bases: 6. Written as DNA, the CDR3 is TGTGCCAGCAGCCTGACTAGCGGACAGGAGACCCAGTACTTC. This translates into CASSLTSGQETQYF.

The chain links TRBV7-6 to TRBJ2-2; D might be TRBD1 (5 bases). Germline-derived CDR1 and CDR2 are SGHVS and FNYEAQ. This CDR3 has 15 amino acids. V lost 9 bases and J lost 5, with 19 bases in between. The CDR3 protein is CASKRQGEYTGELFF. CDR3 sequence (DNA): TGTGCCAGTAAGAGGCAGGGCGAATATACCGGGGAGCTGTTTTTT.

V gene TRBV9 combines with J gene TRBJ2-7, with 7 positions matching TRBD2. This CDR3 is 15 amino acids long. Germline V CDR1 and CDR2: SGDLS, YYNGEE. V lost 3 bases to trimming and J lost 1 base; unmatched junction nucleotides: 7. CDR3 DNA: TGTGCCAGCAGCGAGGGACCGGGACTATCCTACGAGCAGTACTTC. Protein sequence: CASSEGPGLSYEQYF.

This chain joins TRBV5-6 and TRBJ1-3; 8 bases are shared with TRBD1. With 4 bases clipped from V and 8 bases from J, the junction kept 5 bases outside the gene matches. Looked up from germline, CDR1 is SGHDT and CDR2 is YYEEEE. CDR3 length: 13 amino acids. For the CDR3, the DNA is TGTGCCAGCAGCCTCGGACAGGGTGACACCATATATTTT. This sequence encodes CASSLGQGDTIYF.

This clone was observed a single time. The chain combines TRBV6-5 with TRBJ2-5; 7 nucleotides agree with TRBD1. Trimming removed 4 bases from V and 2 bases from J; junction bases left unmatched: 4. The CDR3 contains 14 residues. The V gene's germline CDR1 is MNHEY and CDR2 SVGAGI. The CDR3 nucleotides read TGTGCCAGCAGTTTTGGACAGGCGCAAGAGACCCAGTACTTC. Translation gives CASSFGQAQETQYF.

This clone was seen a single time. The chain combines TRBV7-2 with TRBJ1-6; TRBD1 is a possible D gene (5 bases). The CDR3 totals 14 residues. The germline gives CDR1 SGHTA, CDR2 FQGNSA. The V and J ends lost 4 bases and 6 bases respectively, with 10 bases between them. This chain's CDR3 is CASSWGLLNSPLHF. In DNA, the CDR3 is TGTGCCAGCAGCTGGGGACTCCTTAATTCACCCCTCCACTTT.

The gene calls are TRBV7-2 and TRBJ2-3; 9 bases map to TRBD2. The V and J ends lost 1 base and 2 bases, in that order; junction bases with no gene match: 7. The CDR3 has 17 residues. CDR1 is SGHTA, CDR2 FQGNSA, per germline. CDR3 sequence (DNA): TGTGCCAGCAGCTTAGGATTCCGCGGGGGGGTCACAGATACGCAGTATTTT. Its translation is CASSLGFRGGVTDTQYF.

The CDR3 protein is CASSYGSTGSNYGYTF. Written as DNA, the CDR3 is TGTGCCAGCAGTTACGGGTCGACAGGGAGTAACTATGGCTACACCTTC. J is TRBJ1-2 and V is TRBV6-5, with TRBD1 identical over 7 bases. The J segment lost 1 base and the V segment lost 2 bases, leaving 7 bases of the junction unmatched. There are 16 residues in the CDR3. The V gene's germline CDR1 is MNHEY and CDR2 SVGAGI.

V is TRBV25-1 and J is TRBJ1-2; D uncertain. The CDR3 length is 15 residues. V shed 5 bases and J shed 4 bases, with 17 bases lying between them. The germline gives CDR1 MGHDK, CDR2 SYGVNS. CDR3 nucleotides: TGTGCCAGCAGTACTCACGGAGGGAGCGGCTATGGCTACACCTTC. It is translated as CASSTHGGSGYGYTF.